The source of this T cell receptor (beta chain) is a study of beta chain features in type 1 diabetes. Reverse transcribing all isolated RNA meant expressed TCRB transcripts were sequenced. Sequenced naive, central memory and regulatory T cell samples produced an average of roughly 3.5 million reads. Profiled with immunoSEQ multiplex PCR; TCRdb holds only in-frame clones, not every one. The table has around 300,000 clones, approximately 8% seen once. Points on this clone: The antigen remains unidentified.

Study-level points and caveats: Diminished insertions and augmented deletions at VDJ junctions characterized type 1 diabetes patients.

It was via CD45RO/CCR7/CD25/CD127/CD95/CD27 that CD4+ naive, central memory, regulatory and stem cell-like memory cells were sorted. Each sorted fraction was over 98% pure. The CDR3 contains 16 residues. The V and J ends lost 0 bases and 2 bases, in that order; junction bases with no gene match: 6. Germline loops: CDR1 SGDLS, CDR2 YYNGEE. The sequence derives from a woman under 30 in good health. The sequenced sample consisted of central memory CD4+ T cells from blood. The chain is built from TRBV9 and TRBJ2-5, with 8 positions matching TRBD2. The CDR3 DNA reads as TGTGCCAGCAGCGTAGGGGCGGGGGGATATCAAGAGACCCAGTACTTC. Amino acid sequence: CASSVGAGGYQETQYF.